The rows below give T cell receptor beta chains drawn from one sample of a study of blood T cell repertoires in COVID-19. Generated by immunoSEQ multiplex PCR, the TCRdb table keeps only in-frame clones and is missing some. The sample contains about 260,000 clones, 70% to 85% of which appear only once. The source material was peripheral blood. These receptor sequences come from a woman aged 80 or older with acute or convalescent COVID-19. Each CDR3 is given with its conserved first and last residue. The order of the fields is J gene, V gene, D gene, clone size, CDR3 DNA, CDR3 protein. A D gene is named only where the DNA matches it firmly. Only part of the rows carry a size: once, few, many, or a class if the clone is expanded.

TRBJ1-2 TRBV28 . few TGTGCCAGCAAGACCGGGGTAAAAGGCTACACCTTC CASKTGVKGYTF
TRBJ2-3 TRBV5-5 TRBD2 . TGTGCCAGCAGGCGGACTAGCGGGAGTACAGATACGCAGTATTTT CASRRTSGSTDTQYF
TRBJ1-1 TRBV18 TRBD1 few TGTGCCAGCTCACAGGGGGCGTTGAACACTGAAGCTTTCTTT CASSQGALNTEAFF
TRBJ1-1 TRBV20-1 . . TGCAGTGCTAGTATCCCACGCCACTCAGACCTGGGCAGAGAAGCTTTCTTT CSASIPRHSDLGREAFF
TRBJ2-5 TRBV28 TRBD1 . TGTGCCAGCACCATTCGAGAGGAAGGTCGGGACAGCGTATTTGAGACCCAGTACTTC CASTIREEGRDSVFETQYF
TRBJ1-2 TRBV28 . . TGTGCCAGCAGTTCAGCTCAGGGGTTCCATGGCTACACCTTC CASSSAQGFHGYTF
TRBJ1-5 TRBV19 TRBD1 . TGTGCCAGTAGTATCGGGACAGTCAATCAGCCCCAGCATTTT CASSIGTVNQPQHF
TRBJ2-1 TRBV5-4 TRBD2 . TGTGCCAGCAGCTCTGGGACTAGCGGGAGTAGGAGCAATGAGCAGTTCTTC CASSSGTSGSRSNEQFF
TRBJ2-5 TRBV5-6 TRBD1 . TGTGCCAGCAGCAGAAGGGGACAGGGTCAAGAGACCCAGTACTTC CASSRRGQGQETQYF
TRBJ2-2 TRBV3-1/TRBV3-2 TRBD2 . TGTGCCAGCAGCCGACTAGCGGGGGCGACCGGGGAGCTGTTTTTT CASSRLAGATGELFF
TRBJ2-4 TRBV19 TRBD1 . TGTGCCAGTAGTATCGGGACAGGGTTTGTAGGTCTACCCAAAAACATTCAGTACTTC CASSIGTGFVGLPKNIQYF
TRBJ1-1 TRBV4-3 TRBD1 . TGCGCCAGCAGCCTCAGGGGGCGTAGCAAGAACACTGAAGCTTTCTTT CASSLRGRSKNTEAFF
TRBJ1-5 TRBV5-6 TRBD1 . TGTGCCAGCAGCTTGGGGGACAGGGAGAATCAGCCCCAGCATTTT CASSLGDRENQPQHF
TRBJ1-6 TRBV6-2/TRBV6-3 TRBD1 . TGTGCCAGCAGTTATGGACAGGGGTATAATTCACCCCTCCACTTT CASSYGQGYNSPLHF
TRBJ2-5 TRBV7-2 TRBD2 . TGTGCCAGCAGCTTAAGGCGGGAGGGCTCAGAGACCCAGTACTTC CASSLRREGSETQYF
TRBJ1-2 TRBV5-6 . . TGTGCCAGCAGCTTAAAATCAGGGGATGGCTACACCTTC CASSLKSGDGYTF
TRBJ2-3 TRBV12-5 . . TGTGCTAGTGAACAGACAGATACGCAGTATTTT CASEQTDTQYF
TRBJ1-3 TRBV19 . once TGTGCCACTCGTGACACGACCTCTGGAAACACCATATATTTT CATRDTTSGNTIYF
TRBJ1-5 TRBV27 TRBD1 . TGTGCCAGCAGTTCCGACAGGGGTCAGCCCCAGCATTTT CASSSDRGQPQHF
TRBJ1-2 TRBV6-5 . . TGTGCCAGCAACCAAAGGGGGACTGGCTACACCTTC CASNQRGTGYTF
TRBJ2-2 TRBV7-3 . . TGTGCCAGCAGCAGGGGGGGGGAGCTGTTTTTT CASSRGGELFF
TRBJ1-6 TRBV3-1/TRBV3-2 . . TGTGCCAGCAGCCAACCACGGTCGGGATGGGGTAATTCACCCCTCCACTTT CASSQPRSGWGNSPLHF
TRBJ1-6 TRBV19 . few TGTGCCAGTAGTTACAGCTCCTATAATTCACCCCTCCACTTT CASSYSSYNSPLHF
TRBJ1-2 TRBV6-6 . few TGTGCCAGCAGTCACGACTTAAAACAAGGCTACACCTTC CASSHDLKQGYTF
TRBJ2-2 TRBV25-1 . . TGTGCCAGCAGTGAAACTGGGAGGGGGGGGGCCGGGGAGCTGTTTTTT CASSETGRGGAGELFF
TRBJ2-5 TRBV5-5 TRBD2 once TGTGCCAGCAGCTTCGGGACTAGCGGGGGCCCCGCCCAAGAGACCCAGTACTTC CASSFGTSGGPAQETQYF
TRBJ1-4 TRBV6-2/TRBV6-3 TRBD1 once TGTGCCAGCAGTTACAGGGGGCGCTGGGAAAAACTGTTTTTT CASSYRGRWEKLFF
TRBJ2-3 TRBV27 . . TGTGCCAGCAGTTTTTCGCGTGCAGATACGCAGTATTTT CASSFSRADTQYF
TRBJ2-1 TRBV3-1/TRBV3-2 TRBD2 . TGTGCCAGCAGCCAAGGGACTAGCGGGAATTACAATGAGCAGTTCTTC CASSQGTSGNYNEQFF
TRBJ1-2 TRBV7-9 TRBD1 . TGTGCCAGCGGAAACAGGGGGGATGGCTACACCTTC CASGNRGDGYTF
TRBJ2-1 TRBV5-1 TRBD2 . TGCGCCAGCAGCTTGCAGCGGGCGGGAGATGAGCAGTTCTTC CASSLQRAGDEQFF
TRBJ1-1 TRBV19 TRBD1 . TGTGCCAGTAGGAGGGACAGGCCGATGAACACTGAAGCTTTCTTT CASRRDRPMNTEAFF
TRBJ2-5 TRBV18 . . TGTGCCAGCTCACAGGGGTTGGGAGAGACCCAGTACTTC CASSQGLGETQYF
TRBJ1-2 TRBV2 . . TGTGCCAGCAGTGTCGGCAGGGCTACCACCTTC CASSVGRATTF
TRBJ2-2 TRBV7-2 TRBD2 . TGTGCCAGCAGCCGGGAAGCGGGGGCGAACACCGGGGAGCTGTTTTTT CASSREAGANTGELFF
TRBJ1-4 TRBV7-8 . . TGTGCCAGCAGCTTGGGGACACCTTCAACTAATGAAAAACTGTTTTTT CASSLGTPSTNEKLFF
TRBJ2-3 TRBV5-1 TRBD2 . TGCGCCAGCAGCAACAGACTAGCGGGAGGCTTTAGCACAGATACGCAGTATTTT CASSNRLAGGFSTDTQYF
TRBJ2-2 TRBV4-2 TRBD2 . TGTGCCAGCAGCCAAGATTTTGGACTCGCGGGGGGGCAGGTTACCGGGGAGCTGTTTTTT CASSQDFGLAGGQVTGELFF
TRBJ1-2 TRBV3-1/TRBV3-2 TRBD1 . TGTGCCAGCAGCCCGCGGGACAGGGGGTTTGGCTACACCTTC CASSPRDRGFGYTF